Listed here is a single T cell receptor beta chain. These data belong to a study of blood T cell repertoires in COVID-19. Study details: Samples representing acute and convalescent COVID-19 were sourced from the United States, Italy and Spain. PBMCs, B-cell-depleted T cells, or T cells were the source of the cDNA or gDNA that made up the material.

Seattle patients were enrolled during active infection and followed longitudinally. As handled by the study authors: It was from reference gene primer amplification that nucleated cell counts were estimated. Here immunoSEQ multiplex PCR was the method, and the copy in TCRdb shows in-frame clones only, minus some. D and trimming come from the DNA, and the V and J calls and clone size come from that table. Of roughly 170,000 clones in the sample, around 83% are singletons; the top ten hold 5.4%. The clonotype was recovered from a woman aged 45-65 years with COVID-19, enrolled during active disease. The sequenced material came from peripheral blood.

CDR3 region: CASSLSGLAAYEQYF. CDR3 sequence (DNA): TGTGCCAGCAGTTTATCGGGACTAGCGGCCTACGAGCAGTACTTC. This chain connects TRBV27 to TRBJ2-7; TRBD2 matches 11 bases. The CDR3 spans 15 residues. Looked up from germline, CDR1 is MNHEY and CDR2 is SMNVEV (reference sequence). With 0 bases clipped from V and 2 bases from J, the junction kept 0 bases outside the gene matches.